The 8 T cell receptor beta chains reported below all come from one sample, sequenced in a study of cytotoxic CD8 clonotypes in ibrutinib-treated CLL. Profiling relied on immunoSEQ multiplex PCR, and the TCRdb table lists in-frame clones only, not all of them. The sample has about 160,000 clones, 84% seen once. The starting material was PBMCs, obtained after 24 months of ibrutinib treatment. These receptors all come from a human donor with chronic lymphocytic leukemia.

CDR3 residues: CASSLRPGDISYNEQFF. In DNA form, the CDR3 reads TGTGCCAGCAGCTTGCGGCCCGGCGATATATCCTACAATGAGCAGTTCTTC. V gene TRBV5-4 combines with J gene TRBJ2-1; no clear D gene. Trimming removed 1 base from V and 1 base from J, with 15 bases in between. Germline V gene data show CDR1 as SGHNT and CDR2 as YYREEE (reference sequence). The CDR3 sequence is 17 residues long.

This clone was seen a single time. The V call is TRBV2, the J call TRBJ2-3; 7 positions agree with TRBD1. The CDR3 is 14 amino acids. CDR1 and CDR2 (germline): SNHLY, FYNNEI. V was pared by 7 bases and J by 2 bases, with 6 bases of the junction left unmatched. DNA for the CDR3: TGTGCCAGCAAAACGGACAGGATCACAGATACGCAGTATTTT. It is translated as CASKTDRITDTQYF.

The V call is TRBV5-1, the J call TRBJ2-5; maybe TRBD1 (8 bases). The V gene's germline CDR1 is SGHRS and CDR2 YFSETQ. The CDR3 runs to 16 residues. Trimming shortened V by 2 bases and J by 2 bases, and 16 bases separated the two germline ends. The CDR3 region has the DNA TGCGCCAGCAGCTTCCGACAGGGGAGGGGGCAAGAGACCCAGTACTTC. Amino acid sequence: CASSFRQGRGQETQYF.

In its sample, this clone was seen once. The chain joins TRBV7-2 to TRBJ2-1, with unresolved D. In germline, CDR1 is SGHTA, CDR2 FQGNSA. The CDR3 loop spans 12 amino acids. V was shortened by 5 bases and J by 7 bases, with 9 bases between the two germline ends. The CDR3 protein is CASSPSRNEQFF. CDR3 bases: TGTGCCAGCAGCCCATCGCGTAATGAGCAGTTCTTC.

The chain couples TRBV28 to TRBJ1-2; D remains unclear. V was cut by 6 bases and J by 4 bases, with 15 bases left in between. The germline CDR1 and CDR2 sequences are MDHEN and SYDVKM. This CDR3 region has 14 residues. The CDR3 spells CASSLLGGRYGYTF. CDR3 nucleotides: TGTGCCAGCAGCCTTTTGGGCGGGCGCTATGGCTACACCTTC.

The chain employs TRBV6-5 and TRBJ2-7, with 7 bases that match TRBD2. V trimming: 0 bases; J trimming: 5 bases; junction bases outside the gene matches: 7. The CDR3 is 15 residues long. Looked up from germline, CDR1 is MNHEY and CDR2 is SVGAGI. This chain's CDR3 is CASSYSGPGRDEQYF. In DNA, the CDR3 is TGTGCCAGCAGTTACTCTGGGCCAGGGAGGGACGAGCAGTACTTC.

The rearrangement joins TRBV13 to TRBJ1-6; weak D call: TRBD1 (5 bases). CDR3 size: 14 residues. Between the trimmed V and J ends, which lost 6 bases and 3 bases, there was a span of 9 bases. Germline assignment: CDR1 PRHDT and CDR2 FYEKMQ (reference sequence). The CDR3 bases are TGTGCCAGCAGTGGGACGATCTATAATTCACCCCTCCACTTT. Its protein is CASSGTIYNSPLHF.

As regards this clone: Germline is not matched at one junction end, which may reflect a read error. The chain links TRBV12-5 to TRBJ2-7; D is unclear. Germline V lookup: CDR1 LGHNT, CDR2 FRNRAP. The CDR3 covers 16 residues. CDR3 residues: CASGLVLGRSSYGQYF. DNA of the CDR3: TGTGCTAGTGGTTTGGTACTTGGTCGCAGCTCCTACGGGCAGTACTTC. The variable domain in full, completed from reference TRBV12-5 and TRBJ2-7, reads DARVTQTPRHKVTEMGQEVTMRCQPILGHNTVFWYRQTMMQGLELLAYFRNRAPLDDSGMPKDRFSAEMPDATLATLKIQPSEPRDSAVYFCASGLVLGRSSYGQYFGPGTRLTVT.